Here is one T cell receptor (beta chain) with its context. What it recognizes is unknown. Per germline, CDR1 MNHNS and CDR2 SASEGT. Trimming stripped 8 bases from V and 2 bases from J, with 13 bases between. The CDR3 is 15 amino acids. The data stem from a study of a mutant IDH1 vaccine in newly diagnosed glioma. The data were produced by immunoSEQ multiplex PCR, yet TCRdb's version contains in-frame clones alone and is incomplete. The sample yields 73,000 or so clones, 84% seen once. Described time point: week 35, safety follow-up. Every vaccination contained 300 ug of the mutant IDH1 20-mer peptide and was paired with topical imiquimod.

Sequencing was performed on PBMCs, taken from a glioma patient whose treatment included an IDH1 peptide vaccine. This chain joins TRBV6-1 and TRBJ2-6; TRBD2 is a possible D gene (6 bases). The origin of this receptor is a man aged 18 to 29 with glioma. The CDR3 DNA reads as TGTGCCAGCCTGGTCGGGGGAACTGGGGCCAACGTCCTGACTTTC. It translates to CASLVGGTGANVLTF.